The 21 T cell receptor beta chains presented below share a single source sample, sequenced in a study of lymphopenia after photon versus proton radiotherapy. Clones were sequenced by immunoSEQ multiplex PCR, and TCRdb holds only the in-frame ones, with some missing. This sample has 25,000 to 35,000 clones, with about 91% found just once. This material consisted of peripheral blood, taken from a patient treated with proton-based radiotherapy. The receptors here all came from a woman aged 70-85 years with pancreatic cancer. Some clones in this sample may be carry-over from other donors' samples.

The V call is TRBV25-1, the J call TRBJ2-1; 12 bases are a match to TRBD2. The CDR3 covers 17 residues. V trimming: 2 bases; J trimming: 7 bases; junction bases outside the gene matches: 9. The germline V gene has CDR1 MGHDK and CDR2 SYGVNS. The CDR3 region is CASSETLTSGRGNEQFF. The DNA of the CDR3 is TGTGCCAGCAGTGAAACTCTGACTAGCGGGAGAGGAAATGAGCAGTTCTTC.

This clone appeared a single time. The rearrangement links TRBV28 to TRBJ1-1; 10 bases match TRBD1. The CDR3 is 20 residues long. Trimming cost V 4 bases and J 0 bases; bases outside gene matches: 17. The V gene's germline CDR1 is MDHEN and CDR2 SYDVKM. CDR3 sequence reads: CASSSALYHRDRGLNTEAFF. CDR3 nucleotide sequence: TGTGCCAGCAGTTCGGCGCTCTACCACCGGGACAGGGGATTGAACACTGAAGCTTTCTTT. Variable domain in full (rest from reference TRBV28 and TRBJ1-1): DVKVTQSSRYLVKRTGEKVFLECVQDMDHENMFWYRQDPGLGLRLIYFSYDVKMKEKGDIPEGYSVSREKKERFSLILESASTNQTSMYLCASSSALYHRDRGLNTEAFFGQGTRLTVV.

The chain carries TRBV6-4 and TRBJ2-2; 8 nucleotides align to TRBD2. Germline CDR1 and CDR2: MRHNA and SNTAGT. The V and J ends lost 0 bases and 11 bases, in that order; junction bases with no gene match: 5. The CDR3 length is 14 residues. Here the CDR3 reads CASSDSSGGGELFF. DNA of the CDR3: TGTGCCAGCAGTGACTCGAGCGGGGGCGGAGAGCTGTTTTTT.

V usage is TRBV5-1 and J usage is TRBJ2-3; possible D gene TRBD2, 6 bases. V lost 4 bases and J 1 base, leaving 10 bases between the germline ends. Germline values: CDR1 SGHRS, CDR2 YFSETQ. This CDR3 comprises 14 residues. The CDR3 protein is CASSLGTGTDTQYF. For the CDR3, the DNA is TGCGCCAGCAGCCTAGGGACTGGCACAGATACGCAGTATTTT.

Concerning this clone: Within the sample, other DNA sequences also encode this same CDR3. This chain connects TRBV19 to TRBJ1-1; no firm D call. The CDR3 length is 13 residues. Germline V gene data show CDR1 as LNHDA and CDR2 as SQIVND (reference sequence). The ends were cut back, 5 bases at V and 4 bases at J, with 11 bases in the middle. The CDR3 DNA reads as TGTGCCAGTAGTCTGTGGACCGGCACTGAAGCTTTCTTT. It codes for CASSLWTGTEAFF. The full variable domain, its missing parts supplied by reference TRBV19 and TRBJ1-1, is DGGITQSPKYLFRKEGQNVTLSCEQNLNHDAMYWYRQDPGQGLRLIYYSQIVNDFQKGDIAEGYSVSREKKESFPLTVTSAQKNPTAFYLCASSLWTGTEAFFGQGTRLTVV.

The gene calls are TRBV10-1 and TRBJ2-7; perhaps D is TRBD1 or TRBD2 (5 bases each). This CDR3 is 15 amino acids long. V was trimmed by 4 bases and J by 0 bases, leaving 13 bases between them. Germline lookup yields CDR1 WNHNN and CDR2 SYGVQD (reference sequence). CDR3 nucleotides: TGCGCCAGCAGTGGGGGCCCGGGGAGCTCCTACGAGCAGTACTTC. Translating gives CASSGGPGSSYEQYF.

This chain uses TRBV18 with TRBJ2-1; D gene unclear. V dropped 2 bases and J dropped 0 bases, with 11 bases sitting between them. Germline CDR1 is KGHSH and CDR2 is LQKENI. The CDR3 is 16 residues long. The CDR3 nucleotides read TGTGCCAGCTCACCAGGTTCTCTTAGCTCCTACAATGAGCAGTTCTTC. Translated: CASSPGSLSSYNEQFF.

The rearrangement uses TRBV5-1 and TRBJ2-7, with 11 bases fitting TRBD2. CDR1 is SGHRS, CDR2 YFSETQ, per germline. This CDR3 region has 17 residues. The J segment lost 5 bases and the V segment lost 5 bases, leaving 15 bases of the junction unmatched. The CDR3 sequence is CASRVGTSGSPENEQYF. DNA for the CDR3: TGCGCCAGCAGGGTTGGGACTAGCGGATCCCCAGAAAACGAGCAGTACTTC.

This chain connects TRBV27 to TRBJ2-1, with D possibly matching TRBD2 (6 bases). The CDR3 contains 15 residues. CDR1 MNHEY and CDR2 SMNVEV come from the germline V gene (reference sequence). Trimming stripped 5 bases from V and 0 bases from J, with 11 bases between. CDR3 nucleotide sequence: TGTGCCAGCAGTAGTCTAGCGAGCTCCTACAATGAGCAGTTCTTC. Translating it yields CASSSLASSYNEQFF.

The chain has TRBV7-8 and TRBJ1-5; 7 bases agree with TRBD1. The CDR3 is 15 residues long. CDR1 and CDR2 from the germline V gene are SGHVS and FQNEAQ. J lost 0 bases, V lost 1 base, and 0 bases had no gene match. CDR3 loop: CASSLEGASNQPQHF. CDR3 nucleotides: TGTGCCAGCAGCTTAGAGGGGGCTAGCAATCAGCCCCAGCATTTT.

V usage is TRBV4-1 and J usage is TRBJ2-4; weak D call: TRBD1 (5 bases). The CDR3 is 14 amino acids. The germline V and J ends were trimmed by 4 bases and 7 bases, with 14 bases remaining between them. Per the germline V gene, CDR1 is MGHRA and CDR2 is YSYEKL. The CDR3 DNA reads as TGCGCCAGCAGCCTCCCCGTACAGGAGAACATTCAGTACTTC. Translation gives CASSLPVQENIQYF.

V is TRBV5-1 and J is TRBJ2-7; D gene ambiguous. Germline V gene data show CDR1 as SGHRS and CDR2 as YFSETQ. Trimming took 6 bases from V and 4 from J, leaving 17 bases between them. CDR3 size: 14 residues. The DNA of the CDR3 is TGCGCCAGCACCCTGGACGGGCAATTGTACGAGCAGTACTTC. Translated, it gives CASTLDGQLYEQYF.

The gene calls are TRBV28 and TRBJ1-1, with D hard to call. The CDR3 has 12 residues. CDR1 and CDR2 from the germline V gene are MDHEN and SYDVKM. V shed 6 bases and J shed 7 bases, with 12 bases lying between them. The CDR3 coding sequence is TGTGCCAGCAGAAATGACCTATTTGAAGCTTTCTTT. Its translation: CASRNDLFEAFF.

This sequence joins TRBV27 and TRBJ1-4, with D unclear. V lost 7 bases and J lost 6, with 9 bases in between. This CDR3 comprises 12 residues. Germline V lookup: CDR1 MNHEY, CDR2 SMNVEV (reference sequence). The chain's CDR3 is CASKGRDEKLFF. CDR3 DNA sequence: TGTGCCAGCAAAGGAAGGGATGAAAAACTGTTTTTT.

This clone was picked up one time. J is TRBJ2-2 and V is TRBV11-2; tentative D call: TRBD2 (5 bases). This CDR3 is 13 amino acids long. The germline V gene encodes CDR1 SGHAT and CDR2 FQNNGV. The V gene lost 3 bases and the J gene lost 7 bases, with 9 bases spanning the gap. For the CDR3, the DNA is TGTGCCAGCAGCTTGCAGCGGAACGGGGAGCTGTTTTTT. Translated, it gives CASSLQRNGELFF. Using reference TRBV11-2 and TRBJ2-2 for the parts outside the CDR3, the full variable domain is EAGVAQSPRYKIIEKRQSVAFWCNPISGHATLYWYQQILGQGPKLLIQFQNNGVVDDSQLPKDRFSAERLKGVDSTLKIQPAKLEDSAVYLCASSLQRNGELFFGEGSRLTVL.

V usage is TRBV5-6 and J usage is TRBJ2-7, with 8 bases matching TRBD2. Germline V gene sequence: CDR1 SGHDT, CDR2 YYEEEE. The CDR3 is made up of 16 amino acids. V gave up 1 base and J gave up 6 bases; unmatched junction bases: 12. DNA of the CDR3: TGTGCCAGCAGCTTGATGGCTTTAGCGGGAACTTTCGAGCAGTACTTC. It encodes CASSLMALAGTFEQYF.

A few counts support this clone. This chain links TRBV6-1 with TRBJ1-2; 8 bases are a match to TRBD1. The CDR3 runs 12 residues. V dropped 5 bases and J dropped 8; count of bases not matched to a gene: 4. Germline CDR1 and CDR2: MNHNS and SASEGT. The CDR3 reads CASSTGQGGYTF. The DNA of the CDR3 is TGTGCCAGCAGTACCGGACAGGGAGGCTACACCTTC.

The CDR3 coding sequence is TGTGCCAGCAGCGAAAGGGGGAGCGGAAACACCATATATTTT. Amino acid sequence: CASSERGSGNTIYF. This sequence joins TRBV6-1 and TRBJ1-3, with a tentative D call TRBD1 (6 bases). This CDR3 contains 14 residues. The germline V and J ends were trimmed by 6 bases and 4 bases, with 13 bases remaining between them. From germline, CDR1 is MNHNS and CDR2 SASEGT.

V usage is TRBV19 and J usage is TRBJ2-2; the D gene could be TRBD1 or TRBD2 (5 bases each). Germline CDR1 LNHDA, CDR2 SQIVND (reference sequence). The CDR3 runs 16 residues. The V and J ends lost 1 base and 4 bases respectively, with 13 bases between them. CDR3: CASSIGPDTSTGELFF. In DNA form, the CDR3 reads TGTGCCAGTAGTATAGGTCCGGACACTAGCACCGGGGAGCTGTTTTTT.

The chain employs TRBV30 and TRBJ1-2; possibly TRBD1 for D (5 bases). V was clipped by 2 bases and J by 0 bases, with 13 bases between them. The CDR3 sequence is 15 residues long. Germline CDR1 and CDR2: GTSNPN and SVGIG (reference sequence). The CDR3 nucleotides are TGTGCCTGGAGTATAAAACAGGTCTCTAACTATGGCTACACCTTC. It specifies CAWSIKQVSNYGYTF. Filled out from reference TRBV30 and TRBJ1-2, the complete variable domain reads SQTIHQWPATLVQPVGSPLSLECTVEGTSNPNLYWYRQAAGRGLQLLFYSVGIGQISSEVPQNLSASRPQDRQFILSSKKLLLSDSGFYLCAWSIKQVSNYGYTFGSGTRLTVV.

This clone has only a few counts. The CDR3 DNA follows: TGTGCCAGTAAGGTCACCGGGACTAGCGGATACAATGAGCAGTTCTTC. Translation gives CASKVTGTSGYNEQFF. The chain has TRBV19 and TRBJ2-1, with 11 positions matching TRBD2. CDR1 and CDR2 from the germline V gene are LNHDA and SQIVND (reference sequence). The CDR3 has 16 amino acids. V lost 7 bases and J lost 4; bases outside the gene matches: 9.